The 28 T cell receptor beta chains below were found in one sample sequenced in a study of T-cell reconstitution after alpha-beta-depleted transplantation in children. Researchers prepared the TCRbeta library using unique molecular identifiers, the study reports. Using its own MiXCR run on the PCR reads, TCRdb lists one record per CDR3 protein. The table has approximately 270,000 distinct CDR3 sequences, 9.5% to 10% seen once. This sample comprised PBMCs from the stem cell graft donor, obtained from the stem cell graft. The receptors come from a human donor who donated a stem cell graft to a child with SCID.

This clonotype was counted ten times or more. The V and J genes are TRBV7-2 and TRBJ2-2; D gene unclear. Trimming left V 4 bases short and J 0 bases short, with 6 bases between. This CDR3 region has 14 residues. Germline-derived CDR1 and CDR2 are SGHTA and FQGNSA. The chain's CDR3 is CASSSAANTGELFF. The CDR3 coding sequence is TGTGCCAGCAGCTCGGCCGCGAACACCGGGGAGCTGTTTTTT.

The CDR3 sequence: CASSLLTRGETQYF. The CDR3 DNA follows: TGTGCCAGCAGCTTACTCACAAGGGGAGAGACCCAGTACTTC. The chain employs TRBV7-9 and TRBJ2-5, with D perhaps TRBD1 (5 bases). The germline CDR1 and CDR2 sequences are SEHNR and FQNEAQ (reference sequence). The CDR3 consists of 14 residues. V lost 2 bases and J 4 bases, leaving 11 bases between the germline ends.

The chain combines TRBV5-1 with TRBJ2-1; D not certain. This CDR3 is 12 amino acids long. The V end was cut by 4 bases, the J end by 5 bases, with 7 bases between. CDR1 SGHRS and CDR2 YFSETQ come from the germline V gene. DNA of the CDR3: TGCGCCAGCAGCCAGGCTAACAATGAGCAGTTCTTC. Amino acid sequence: CASSQANNEQFF.

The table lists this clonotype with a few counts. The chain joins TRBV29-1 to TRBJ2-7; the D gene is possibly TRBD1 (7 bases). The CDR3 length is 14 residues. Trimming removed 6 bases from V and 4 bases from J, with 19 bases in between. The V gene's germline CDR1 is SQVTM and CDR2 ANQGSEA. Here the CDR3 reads CSVAGGSGTYEQYF. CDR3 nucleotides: TGCAGCGTAGCAGGGGGGAGTGGTACTTACGAGCAGTACTTC.

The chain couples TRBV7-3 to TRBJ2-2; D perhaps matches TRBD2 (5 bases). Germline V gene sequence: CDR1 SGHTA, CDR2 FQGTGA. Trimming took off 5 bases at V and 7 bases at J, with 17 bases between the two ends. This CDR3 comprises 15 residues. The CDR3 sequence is CASSPGNVGVGELFF. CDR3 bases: TGTGCCAGCAGCCCAGGCAACGTCGGGGTCGGGGAGCTGTTTTTT.

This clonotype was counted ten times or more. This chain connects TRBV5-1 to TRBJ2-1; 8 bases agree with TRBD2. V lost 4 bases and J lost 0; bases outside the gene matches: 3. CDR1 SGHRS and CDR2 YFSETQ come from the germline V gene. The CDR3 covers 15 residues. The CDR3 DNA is TGCGCCAGCAGCGACGGGACTAGCTCCTACAATGAGCAGTTCTTC. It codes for CASSDGTSSYNEQFF. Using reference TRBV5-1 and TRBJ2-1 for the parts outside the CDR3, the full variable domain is KAGVTQTPRYLIKTRGQQVTLSCSPISGHRSVSWYQQTPGQGLQFLFEYFSETQRNKGNFPGRFSGRQFSNSRSEMNVSTLELGDSALYLCASSDGTSSYNEQFFGPGTRLTVL.

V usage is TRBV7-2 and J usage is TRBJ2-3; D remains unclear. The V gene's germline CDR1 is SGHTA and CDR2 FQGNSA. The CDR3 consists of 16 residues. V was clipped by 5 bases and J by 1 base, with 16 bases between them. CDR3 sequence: CASSPGPGRGTDTQYF. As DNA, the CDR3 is TGTGCCAGCAGCCCAGGACCAGGCCGGGGCACAGATACGCAGTATTTT.

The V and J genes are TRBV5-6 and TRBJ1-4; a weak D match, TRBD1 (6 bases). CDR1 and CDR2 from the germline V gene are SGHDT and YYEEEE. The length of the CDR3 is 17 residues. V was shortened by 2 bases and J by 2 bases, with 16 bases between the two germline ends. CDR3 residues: CASSLTAGGGTNEKLFF. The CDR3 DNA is TGTGCCAGCAGCTTAACGGCAGGAGGGGGTACTAATGAAAAACTGTTTTTT. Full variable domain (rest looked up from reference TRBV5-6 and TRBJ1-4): DAGVTQSPTHLIKTRGQQVTLRCSPKSGHDTVSWYQQALGQGPQFIFQYYEEEERQRGNFPDRFSGHQFPNYSSELNVNALLLGDSALYLCASSLTAGGGTNEKLFFGSGTQLSVL.

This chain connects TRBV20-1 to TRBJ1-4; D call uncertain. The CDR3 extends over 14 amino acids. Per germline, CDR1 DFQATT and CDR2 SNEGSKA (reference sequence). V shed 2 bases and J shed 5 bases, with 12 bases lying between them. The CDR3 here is CSARSGGVNEKLFF. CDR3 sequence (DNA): TGCAGTGCTAGATCAGGCGGGGTAAATGAAAAACTGTTTTTT.

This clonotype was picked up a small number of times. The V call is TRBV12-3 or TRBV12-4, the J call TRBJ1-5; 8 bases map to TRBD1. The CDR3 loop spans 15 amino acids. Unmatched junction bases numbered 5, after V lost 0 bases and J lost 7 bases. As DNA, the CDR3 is TGTGCCAGCAGTTTAGCGACAGGGGTAGGGCAGCCCCAGCATTTT. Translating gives CASSLATGVGQPQHF.

CDR3 nucleotides: TGTGCCAGCAGCCAAGACCCTACAGGGATGGGAGAGACCCAGTACTTC. Its protein product is CASSQDPTGMGETQYF. The J gene is TRBJ2-5, the V gene TRBV3-1; D perhaps matches TRBD1 (6 bases). CDR3 length: 16 amino acids. The V gene's germline CDR1 is LGHDT and CDR2 YNNKEL (reference sequence). The V gene lost 0 bases and the J gene lost 4 bases, with 15 bases spanning the gap.

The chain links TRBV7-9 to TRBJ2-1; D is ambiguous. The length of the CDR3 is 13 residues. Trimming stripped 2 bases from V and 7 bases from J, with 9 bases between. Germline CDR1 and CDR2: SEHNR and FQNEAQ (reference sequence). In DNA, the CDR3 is TGTGCCAGCAGCTTAAGTCCGGCTAATGAGCAGTTCTTC. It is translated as CASSLSPANEQFF.

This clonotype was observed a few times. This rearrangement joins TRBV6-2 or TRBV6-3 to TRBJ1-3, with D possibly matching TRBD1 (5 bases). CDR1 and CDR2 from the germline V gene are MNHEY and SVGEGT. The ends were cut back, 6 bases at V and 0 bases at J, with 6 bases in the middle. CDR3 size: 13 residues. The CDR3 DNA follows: TGTGCCAGCAGGACAGCCTCTGGAAACACCATATATTTT. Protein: CASRTASGNTIYF.

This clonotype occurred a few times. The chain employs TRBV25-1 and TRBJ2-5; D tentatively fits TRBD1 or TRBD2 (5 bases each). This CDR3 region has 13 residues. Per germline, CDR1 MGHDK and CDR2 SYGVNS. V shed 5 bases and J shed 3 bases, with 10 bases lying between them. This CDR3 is CASSHMGEETQYF. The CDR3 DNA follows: TGTGCCAGCAGTCACATGGGGGAAGAGACCCAGTACTTC.

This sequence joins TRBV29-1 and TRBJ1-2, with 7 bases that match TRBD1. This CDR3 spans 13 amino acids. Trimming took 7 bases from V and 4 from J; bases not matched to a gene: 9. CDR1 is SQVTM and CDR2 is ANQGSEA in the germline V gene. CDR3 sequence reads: CSAGVDRLYGYTF. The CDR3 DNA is TGCAGCGCCGGGGTGGACAGGCTCTATGGCTACACCTTC.

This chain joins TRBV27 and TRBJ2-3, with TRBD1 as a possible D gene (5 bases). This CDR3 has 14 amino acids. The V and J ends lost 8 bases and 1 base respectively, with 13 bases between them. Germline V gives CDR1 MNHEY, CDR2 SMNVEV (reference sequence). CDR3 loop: CASGSGQGTDTQYF. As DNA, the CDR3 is TGTGCCAGCGGATCTGGACAAGGCACAGATACGCAGTATTTT.

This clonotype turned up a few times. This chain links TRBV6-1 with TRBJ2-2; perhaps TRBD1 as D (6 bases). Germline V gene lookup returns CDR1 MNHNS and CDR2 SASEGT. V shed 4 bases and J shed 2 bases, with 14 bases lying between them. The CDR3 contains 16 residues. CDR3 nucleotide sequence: TGTGCCAGCAGTGTCCGGGCAGGGGTTAACACCGGGGAGCTGTTTTTT. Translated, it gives CASSVRAGVNTGELFF.

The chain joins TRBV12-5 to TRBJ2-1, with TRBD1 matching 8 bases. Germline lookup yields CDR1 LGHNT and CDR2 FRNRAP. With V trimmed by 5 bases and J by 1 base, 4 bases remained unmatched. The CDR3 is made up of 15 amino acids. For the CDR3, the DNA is TGTGCTAGTGGTGCCGGGACAGGTTCCTACAATGAGCAGTTCTTC. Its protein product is CASGAGTGSYNEQFF. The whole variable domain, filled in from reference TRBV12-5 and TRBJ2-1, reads DARVTQTPRHKVTEMGQEVTMRCQPILGHNTVFWYRQTMMQGLELLAYFRNRAPLDDSGMPKDRFSAEMPDATLATLKIQPSEPRDSAVYFCASGAGTGSYNEQFFGPGTRLTVL.

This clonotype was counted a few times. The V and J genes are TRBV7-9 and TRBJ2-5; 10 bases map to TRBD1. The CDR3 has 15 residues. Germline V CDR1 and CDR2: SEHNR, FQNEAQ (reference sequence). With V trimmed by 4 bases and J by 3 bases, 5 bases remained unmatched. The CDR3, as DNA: TGTGCCAGCAGCTGGCGGGACAGGGGAAAAGAGACCCAGTACTTC. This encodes CASSWRDRGKETQYF.

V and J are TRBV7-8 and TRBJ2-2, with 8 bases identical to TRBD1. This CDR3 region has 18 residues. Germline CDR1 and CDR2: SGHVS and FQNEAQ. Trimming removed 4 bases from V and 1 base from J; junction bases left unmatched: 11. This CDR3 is CASSYPLDRELNTGELFF. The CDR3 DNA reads TGTGCCAGCAGCTACCCTCTGGACAGGGAGTTGAACACCGGGGAGCTGTTTTTT. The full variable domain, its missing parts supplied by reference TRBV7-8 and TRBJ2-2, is GAGVSQSPRYKVAKRGQDVALRCDPISGHVSLFWYQQALGQGPEFLTYFQNEAQLDKSGLPSDRFFAERPEGSVSTLKIQRTQQEDSAVYLCASSYPLDRELNTGELFFGEGSRLTVL.

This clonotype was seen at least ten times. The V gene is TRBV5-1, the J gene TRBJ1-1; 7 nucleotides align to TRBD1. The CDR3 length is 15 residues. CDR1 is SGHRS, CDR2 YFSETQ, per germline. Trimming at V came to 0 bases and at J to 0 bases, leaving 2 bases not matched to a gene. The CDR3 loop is CASSLEGQLNTEAFF. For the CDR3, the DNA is TGCGCCAGCAGCTTGGAGGGACAGTTGAACACTGAAGCTTTCTTT.

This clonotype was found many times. CDR3 protein: CSARDFSGAYEQYF. The CDR3 DNA sequence: TGCAGTGCTAGAGATTTTAGCGGGGCCTACGAGCAGTACTTC. The chain recombines TRBV20-1 with TRBJ2-7; 8 bases line up with TRBD2. CDR3 length equals 14 residues. V lost 0 bases and J lost 2; bases outside the gene matches: 3. Germline CDR1 is DFQATT and CDR2 is SNEGSKA (reference sequence).

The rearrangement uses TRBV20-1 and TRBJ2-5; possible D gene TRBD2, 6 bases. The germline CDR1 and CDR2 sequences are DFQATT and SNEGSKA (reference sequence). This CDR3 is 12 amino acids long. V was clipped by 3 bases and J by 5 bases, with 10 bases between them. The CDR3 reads CSASEAGETQYF. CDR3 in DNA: TGCAGTGCTAGTGAGGCGGGGGAGACCCAGTACTTC.

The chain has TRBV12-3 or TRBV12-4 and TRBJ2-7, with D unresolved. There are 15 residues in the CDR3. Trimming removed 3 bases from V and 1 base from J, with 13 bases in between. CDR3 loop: CASSFRHRPSYEQYF. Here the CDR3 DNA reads TGTGCCAGCAGTTTCCGACACCGACCGTCCTACGAGCAGTACTTC.

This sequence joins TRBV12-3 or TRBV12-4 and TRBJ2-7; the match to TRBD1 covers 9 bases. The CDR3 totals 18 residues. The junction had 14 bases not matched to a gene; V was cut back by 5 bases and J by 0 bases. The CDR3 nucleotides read TGTGCCAGCAGTACCCCGGGACAGGGAACCATCAGCTCCTACGAGCAGTACTTC. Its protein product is CASSTPGQGTISSYEQYF.

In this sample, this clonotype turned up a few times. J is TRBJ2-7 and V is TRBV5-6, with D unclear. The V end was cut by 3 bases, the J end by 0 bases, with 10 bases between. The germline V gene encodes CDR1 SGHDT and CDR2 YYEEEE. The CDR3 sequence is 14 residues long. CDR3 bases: TGTGCCAGCAGCTCCCCCCGAAGCTCCTACGAGCAGTACTTC. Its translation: CASSSPRSSYEQYF.

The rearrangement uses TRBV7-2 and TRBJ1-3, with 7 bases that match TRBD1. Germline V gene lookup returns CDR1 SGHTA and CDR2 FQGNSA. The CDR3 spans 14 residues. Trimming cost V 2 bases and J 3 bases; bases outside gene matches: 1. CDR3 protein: CASSLSGGGNTIYF. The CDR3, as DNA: TGTGCCAGCAGCTTATCAGGGGGTGGAAACACCATATATTTT.

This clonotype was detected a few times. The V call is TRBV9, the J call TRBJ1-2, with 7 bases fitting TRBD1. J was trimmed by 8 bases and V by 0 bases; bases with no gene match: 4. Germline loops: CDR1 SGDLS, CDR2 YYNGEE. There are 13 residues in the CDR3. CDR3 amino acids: CASSVGLGGGYTF. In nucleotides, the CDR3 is TGTGCCAGCAGCGTAGGACTAGGGGGCGGCTACACCTTC.